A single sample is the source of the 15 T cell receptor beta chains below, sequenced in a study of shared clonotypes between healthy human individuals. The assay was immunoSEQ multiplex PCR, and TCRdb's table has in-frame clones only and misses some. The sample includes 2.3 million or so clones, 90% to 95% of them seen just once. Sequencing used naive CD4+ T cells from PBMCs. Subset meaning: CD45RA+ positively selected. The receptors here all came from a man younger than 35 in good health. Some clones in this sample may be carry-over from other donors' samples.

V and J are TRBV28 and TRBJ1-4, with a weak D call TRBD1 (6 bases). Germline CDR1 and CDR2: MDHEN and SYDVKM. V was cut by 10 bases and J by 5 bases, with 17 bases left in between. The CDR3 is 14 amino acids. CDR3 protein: CATKGTGPNEKLFF. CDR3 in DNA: TGTGCCACCAAGGGAACAGGGCCGAATGAAAAACTGTTTTTT. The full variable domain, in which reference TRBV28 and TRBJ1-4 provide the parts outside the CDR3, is DVKVTQSSRYLVKRTGEKVFLECVQDMDHENMFWYRQDPGLGLRLIYFSYDVKMKEKGDIPEGYSVSREKKERFSLILESASTNQTSMYLCATKGTGPNEKLFFGSGTQLSVL.

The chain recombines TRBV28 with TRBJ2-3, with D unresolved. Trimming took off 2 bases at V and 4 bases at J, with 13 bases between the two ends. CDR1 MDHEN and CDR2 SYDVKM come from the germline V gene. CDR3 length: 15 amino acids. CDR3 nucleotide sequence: TGTGCCAGCAGTTTAGCTAGATCGTCCGCAGATACGCAGTATTTT. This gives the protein CASSLARSSADTQYF.

The CDR3 nucleotides are TGTGCCAGCAGCCTCGACAGGGGAGGCGAGACCCAGTACTTC. It codes for CASSLDRGGETQYF. The chain uses TRBV5-8 and TRBJ2-5, with TRBD1 matching over 8 bases. The CDR3 has 14 amino acids. The V gene's germline CDR1 is SGHTS and CDR2 YDEGEE. V was pared by 4 bases and J by 5 bases, with 7 bases of the junction left unmatched.

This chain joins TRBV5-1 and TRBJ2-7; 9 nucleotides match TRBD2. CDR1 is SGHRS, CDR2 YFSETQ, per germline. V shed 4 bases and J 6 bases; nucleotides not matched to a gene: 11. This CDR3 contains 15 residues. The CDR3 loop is CASSHGIAGEFEQYF. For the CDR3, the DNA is TGCGCCAGCAGCCACGGGATAGCGGGAGAGTTCGAGCAGTACTTC.

CDR3 in amino acids: CASGASPSGAGTSYNEQFF. DNA for the CDR3: TGTGCTAGTGGCGCCTCCCCTAGCGGGGCGGGAACCTCCTACAATGAGCAGTTCTTC. The chain links TRBV12-5 to TRBJ2-1, with TRBD2 matching 9 bases. Trimming took 6 bases from V and 0 from J; bases not matched to a gene: 15. CDR3 length equals 19 residues. Germline loops: CDR1 LGHNT, CDR2 FRNRAP.

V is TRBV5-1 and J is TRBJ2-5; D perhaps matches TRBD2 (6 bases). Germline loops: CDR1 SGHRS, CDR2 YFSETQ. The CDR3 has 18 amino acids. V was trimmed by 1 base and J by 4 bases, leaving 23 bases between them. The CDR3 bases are TGCGCCAGCAGCTTGTTAGGAGGGACTCCACCTAATGGAGAGACCCAGTACTTC. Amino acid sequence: CASSLLGGTPPNGETQYF.

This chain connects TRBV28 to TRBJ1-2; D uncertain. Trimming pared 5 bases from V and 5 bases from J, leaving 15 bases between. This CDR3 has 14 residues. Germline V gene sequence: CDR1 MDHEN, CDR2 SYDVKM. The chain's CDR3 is CASSLRSIGYGYTF. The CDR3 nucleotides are TGTGCCAGCAGTCTTCGATCCATTGGATATGGCTACACCTTC.

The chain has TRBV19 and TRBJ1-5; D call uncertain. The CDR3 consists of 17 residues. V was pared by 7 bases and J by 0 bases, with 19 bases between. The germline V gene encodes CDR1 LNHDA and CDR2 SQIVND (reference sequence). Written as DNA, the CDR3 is TGTGCCAGTAAATTGACCGCACGCCTGGTTAGCAATCAGCCCCAGCATTTT. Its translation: CASKLTARLVSNQPQHF. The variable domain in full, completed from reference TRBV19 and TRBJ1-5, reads DGGITQSPKYLFRKEGQNVTLSCEQNLNHDAMYWYRQDPGQGLRLIYYSQIVNDFQKGDIAEGYSVSREKKESFPLTVTSAQKNPTAFYLCASKLTARLVSNQPQHFGDGTRLSIL.

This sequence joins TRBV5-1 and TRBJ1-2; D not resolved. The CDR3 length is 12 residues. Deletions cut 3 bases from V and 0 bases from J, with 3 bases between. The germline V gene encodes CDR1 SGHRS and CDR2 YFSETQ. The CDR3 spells CASSSTNYGYTF. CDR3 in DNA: TGCGCCAGCAGCTCAACTAACTATGGCTACACCTTC.

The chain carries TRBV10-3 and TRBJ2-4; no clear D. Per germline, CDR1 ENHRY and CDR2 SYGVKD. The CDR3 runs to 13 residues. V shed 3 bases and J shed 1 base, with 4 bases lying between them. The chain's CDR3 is CAISDAAKNIQYF. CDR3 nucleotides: TGTGCCATCAGTGATGCCGCCAAAAACATTCAGTACTTC.

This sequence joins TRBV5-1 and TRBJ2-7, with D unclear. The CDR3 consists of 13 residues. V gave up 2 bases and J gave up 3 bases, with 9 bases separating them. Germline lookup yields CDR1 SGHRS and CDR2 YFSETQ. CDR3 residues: CASSFMAGYEQYF. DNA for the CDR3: TGCGCCAGCAGCTTTATGGCAGGCTACGAGCAGTACTTC.

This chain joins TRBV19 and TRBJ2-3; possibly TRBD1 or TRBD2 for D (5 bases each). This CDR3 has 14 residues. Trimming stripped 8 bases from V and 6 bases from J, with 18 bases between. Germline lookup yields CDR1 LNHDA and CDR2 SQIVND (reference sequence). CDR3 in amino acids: CASSDGTSLDTQYF. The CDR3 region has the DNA TGTGCCAGTTCCGACGGGACGTCGCTGGATACGCAGTATTTT.

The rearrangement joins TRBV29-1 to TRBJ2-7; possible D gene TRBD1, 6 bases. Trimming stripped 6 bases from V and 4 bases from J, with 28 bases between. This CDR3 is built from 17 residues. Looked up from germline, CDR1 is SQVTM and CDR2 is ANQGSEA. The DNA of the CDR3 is TGCAGCGTCGCACCGTCTCAGCAGGGGACCTGGTTTTACGAGCAGTACTTC. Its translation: CSVAPSQQGTWFYEQYF.

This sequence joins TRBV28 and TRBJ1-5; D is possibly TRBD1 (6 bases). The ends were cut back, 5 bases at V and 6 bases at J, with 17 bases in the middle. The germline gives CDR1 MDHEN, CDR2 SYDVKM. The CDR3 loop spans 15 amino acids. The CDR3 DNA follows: TGTGCCAGCAGTCCACGACAAGGGGGAGGTCAGCCCCAGCATTTT. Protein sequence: CASSPRQGGGQPQHF.

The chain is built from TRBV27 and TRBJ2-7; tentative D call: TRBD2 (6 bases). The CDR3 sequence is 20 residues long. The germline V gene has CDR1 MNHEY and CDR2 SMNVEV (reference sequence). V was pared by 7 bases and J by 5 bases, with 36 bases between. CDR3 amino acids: CASTQTPGRRGGPSAHEQYF. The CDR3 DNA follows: TGTGCCAGCACTCAGACTCCCGGGAGACGGGGCGGTCCTAGCGCCCACGAGCAGTACTTC.